The 29 T cell receptor beta chains listed next were all sequenced from one sample in a study of T-cell memory formation after mild COVID-19. TCRdb re-derived calls from the 5' RACE reads in MiXCR, one entry per CDR3 protein. Of 250,000 to 300,000 distinct CDR3 sequences listed, 15% to 20% were seen once; the top ten hold 20% to 25%. Input material: PBMCs or a T cell subset sorted from them (not recorded which). These receptors originate from a man aged 18 to 30 who had mild COVID-19 (a few samples of this study predate the infection). Cell type and time point are not known.

The CDR3 reads CASTGGHLGDNEQFF. In DNA, the CDR3 is TGCGCCAGCACCGGGGGACACCTCGGGGACAATGAGCAGTTCTTC. The chain links TRBV5-1 to TRBJ2-1; either TRBD1 or TRBD2 may fit D (6 bases each). The CDR3 sequence is 15 residues long. The V gene's germline CDR1 is SGHRS and CDR2 YFSETQ. V lost 6 bases and J 5 bases, leaving 18 bases between the germline ends.

The gene calls are TRBV21-1 and TRBJ2-5; the D call of TRBD1 is as the table states it, not checked on the DNA. TRBV21-1 is a pseudogene locus. The CDR3 extends over 10 amino acids. The CDR3 DNA is TGTGCCAGCACCCTGGAGACCCAGTACTTC. This sequence encodes CASTLETQYF.

The chain is built from TRBV5-6 and TRBJ2-1, with 8 bases identical to TRBD1. Germline loops: CDR1 SGHDT, CDR2 YYEEEE. The CDR3 runs to 15 residues. Trimming cost V 4 bases and J 3 bases; bases outside gene matches: 6. The CDR3 DNA sequence: TGTGCCAGCAGCCCAGGGACAGGAGACTACAATGAGCAGTTCTTC. Its protein product is CASSPGTGDYNEQFF.

This clonotype was observed a handful of times. An end of the junction does not agree with germline; a read error may underlie this. The chain links TRBV5-1 to TRBJ2-5; D is unresolved. The V gene's germline CDR1 is SGHRS and CDR2 YFSETQ. This CDR3 has 13 amino acids. The CDR3 protein is CAISLGLEETQYF. CDR3 nucleotides: TGCGCCATCAGCTTGGGTCTGGAAGAGACCCAGTACTTC.

In this sample, this clonotype turned up a few times. The chain uses TRBV3-2 and TRBJ2-3; the tabulated D call, TRBD2, remains unverified against the DNA. TRBV3-2 corresponds to a pseudogene. This CDR3 contains 19 residues. CDR3 bases: TGTGCCAGCAGCCAAGAGGGGACTAGCGGGGGGACTAGCACAGATACGCAGTATTTT. Amino acids: CASSQEGTSGGTSTDTQYF.

This clonotype was found a few times. This chain joins TRBV5-1 and TRBJ2-2, with 7 positions matching TRBD1. This CDR3 spans 15 amino acids. J was trimmed by 1 base and V by 3 bases; bases with no gene match: 3. From germline, CDR1 is SGHRS and CDR2 YFSETQ. The CDR3 is CASSWGTENTGELFF. CDR3 nucleotide sequence: TGCGCCAGCAGCTGGGGGACAGAGAACACCGGGGAGCTGTTTTTT.

The rearrangement joins TRBV5-1 to TRBJ2-7, with 10 bases identical to TRBD1. V shed 4 bases and J 6 bases; nucleotides not matched to a gene: 7. This CDR3 is built from 14 residues. Germline V CDR1 and CDR2: SGHRS, YFSETQ. The CDR3 coding sequence is TGCGCCAGCAGCGCGGGACAGGGGTCGGGCGAGCAGTACGTC. It is translated as CASSAGQGSGEQYV.

This clonotype showed up just a few times. V usage is TRBV6-2 or TRBV6-3 and J usage is TRBJ2-7; D may match TRBD1 or TRBD2 (5 bases each). The V and J ends lost 8 bases and 2 bases respectively, with 19 bases between them. Germline lookup yields CDR1 MNHEY and CDR2 SVGEGT. There are 15 residues in the CDR3. The CDR3 region is CASQRGVTHPYEQYV. In DNA, the CDR3 is TGTGCCAGCCAACGAGGGGTAACACATCCCTACGAGCAGTACGTC.

This chain uses TRBV5-1 with TRBJ1-1; 8 bases match TRBD1. CDR3 length: 13 amino acids. Unmatched junction bases numbered 5, after V lost 7 bases and J lost 3 bases. Per the germline V gene, CDR1 is SGHRS and CDR2 is YFSETQ. The CDR3 is CASQDREDTEAFF. CDR3 coding DNA: TGCGCCAGCCAGGACAGGGAGGACACTGAAGCTTTCTTT. The full variable domain, rest sourced from reference TRBV5-1 and TRBJ1-1, is KAGVTQTPRYLIKTRGQQVTLSCSPISGHRSVSWYQQTPGQGLQFLFEYFSETQRNKGNFPGRFSGRQFSNSRSEMNVSTLELGDSALYLCASQDREDTEAFFGQGTRLTVV.

V usage is TRBV9 and J usage is TRBJ2-7; D may be TRBD1 (6 bases). Deletions cut 0 bases from V and 6 bases from J, with 10 bases between. The germline CDR1 and CDR2 sequences are SGDLS and YYNGEE. This CDR3 spans 13 amino acids. CDR3 protein: CASSVVSGAEQYF. In DNA form, the CDR3 reads TGTGCCAGCAGCGTAGTTTCAGGGGCCGAGCAGTACTTC.

This clonotype was observed a handful of times. This chain uses TRBV6-2 or TRBV6-3 with TRBJ1-4, with TRBD1 as a possible D gene (6 bases). CDR3 length: 13 amino acids. Germline V gives CDR1 MNHEY, CDR2 SVGEGT. V was clipped by 4 bases and J by 7 bases, with 10 bases between them. In DNA form, the CDR3 reads TGTGCCAGCAGTTGGACAGAGCTTGAAAAACTGTTTTTT. Residues: CASSWTELEKLFF.

The CDR3: CASSFYRRSTEAFF. The CDR3 nucleotides are TGCGCCAGCAGCTTTTACAGGAGAAGTACTGAAGCTTTCTTT. The gene calls are TRBV5-1 and TRBJ1-1, with a weak D call TRBD1 (5 bases). The CDR3 is made up of 14 amino acids. With 2 bases removed from V and 5 bases from J, the gap between germline ends came to 13 bases. Germline CDR1 is SGHRS and CDR2 is YFSETQ.

This sequence joins TRBV9 and TRBJ2-1, with D perhaps matching TRBD1 (6 bases). V was trimmed by 0 bases and J by 7 bases, leaving 14 bases between them. Germline CDR1 is SGDLS and CDR2 is YYNGEE. This CDR3 contains 15 residues. The CDR3 sequence: CASSVATTGFNEQFF. CDR3 in DNA: TGTGCCAGCAGCGTAGCAACTACAGGGTTTAATGAGCAGTTCTTC.

Only a few counts were recorded for this clonotype. This rearrangement joins TRBV5-1 to TRBJ2-1; D uncertain. In germline, CDR1 is SGHRS, CDR2 YFSETQ. The CDR3 runs 15 residues. V was trimmed by 2 bases and J by 4 bases, leaving 13 bases between them. CDR3 region: CASSLRDSFYNEQFF. The CDR3 nucleotides read TGCGCCAGCAGCTTAAGAGACTCCTTTTACAATGAGCAGTTCTTC. The full variable domain, with the rest looked up from reference TRBV5-1 and TRBJ2-1, is KAGVTQTPRYLIKTRGQQVTLSCSPISGHRSVSWYQQTPGQGLQFLFEYFSETQRNKGNFPGRFSGRQFSNSRSEMNVSTLELGDSALYLCASSLRDSFYNEQFFGPGTRLTVL.

This clonotype was observed a handful of times. V and J are TRBV20-1 and TRBJ1-5; D gene uncertain. Looked up from germline, CDR1 is DFQATT and CDR2 is SNEGSKA (reference sequence). The CDR3 spans 13 residues. Trimming removed 6 bases at V and 3 bases at J, with 12 bases between. In DNA, the CDR3 is TGCAGTGCGAGGAGACAATTCAATCAGCCCCAGCATTTT. Residues: CSARRQFNQPQHF.

The chain carries TRBV29-1 and TRBJ2-1; tentative D call: TRBD2 (5 bases). The CDR3 covers 15 residues. The V end was cut by 0 bases, the J end by 3 bases, with 12 bases between. Germline values: CDR1 SQVTM, CDR2 ANQGSEA. Here the CDR3 DNA reads TGCAGCGTTGAAGATCCCGACTATAACTACAATGAGCAGTTCTTC. Amino acids: CSVEDPDYNYNEQFF.

The V and J genes are TRBV12-3 or TRBV12-4 and TRBJ2-1, with no clear D. This CDR3 region has 14 residues. Deletions cut 2 bases from V and 0 bases from J, with 5 bases between. CDR3 DNA: TGTGCCAGCAGTTTAATGGGCTCCTACAATGAGCAGTTCTTC. Translation gives CASSLMGSYNEQFF.

The chain links TRBV12-3 or TRBV12-4 to TRBJ1-1, with TRBD1 as a possible D gene (5 bases). The CDR3 consists of 16 residues. Trimming left V 5 bases short and J 2 bases short, with 18 bases between. The CDR3 coding sequence is TGTGCCAGCAGTCCCCGGGACGGGGGGAGAAACACTGAAGCTTTCTTT. This gives the protein CASSPRDGGRNTEAFF.

The chain joins TRBV11-2 to TRBJ2-5; 11 bases agree with TRBD2. Trimming at V came to 5 bases and at J to 2 bases, leaving 7 bases not matched to a gene. The CDR3 has 16 amino acids. Germline values: CDR1 SGHAT, CDR2 FQNNGV. The CDR3 DNA reads as TGTGCCAGCAGCGTAGCGGGGACTAGCGGACAAGAGACCCAGTACTTC. Protein sequence: CASSVAGTSGQETQYF.

The chain carries TRBV10-3 and TRBJ2-7, with 8 bases fitting TRBD1. V lost 8 bases, J lost 0 bases, and 3 bases stayed unmatched. This CDR3 has 13 amino acids. Per the germline V gene, CDR1 is ENHRY and CDR2 is SYGVKD. CDR3 coding DNA: TGTGCCATCCGACAGGGGAGCTCCTACGAGCAGTACGTC. Translated: CAIRQGSSYEQYV.

This clonotype was seen more than once but under ten times. The chain links TRBV27 to TRBJ2-3, with 8 nucleotides matching TRBD2. Germline CDR1 and CDR2: MNHEY and SMNVEV (reference sequence). The trim removed 0 bases at V and 1 base at J, leaving 12 bases unmatched. This CDR3 is built from 19 residues. The CDR3 region is CASSLSPPPTAGGTDTQYF. DNA for the CDR3: TGTGCCAGCAGTTTATCTCCCCCACCCACAGCGGGGGGCACAGATACGCAGTATTTT.

This clonotype was detected ten times or more. This chain connects TRBV4-1 to TRBJ2-7; D might be TRBD1 or TRBD2, each matching 5 bases. V dropped 1 base and J dropped 6 bases, with 13 bases sitting between them. The CDR3 spans 14 residues. Germline assignment: CDR1 MGHRA and CDR2 YSYEKL. Written as DNA, the CDR3 is TGCGCCAGCAGCCAAGGGACACAAAGCGGCGAGCAGTACGTC. Its translation is CASSQGTQSGEQYV.

This clonotype has just a few counts. The rearrangement uses TRBV7-3 and TRBJ2-1; 8 nucleotides match TRBD1. CDR3 length: 12 amino acids. Germline CDR1 and CDR2: SGHTA and FQGTGA. The ends lost 5 bases at V and 7 bases at J; junction bases unmatched: 1. CDR3 in amino acids: CASSGQGNEQFF. CDR3 nucleotides: TGTGCCAGCAGCGGACAGGGAAATGAGCAGTTCTTC.

The chain employs TRBV7-3 and TRBJ2-3, with D perhaps matching TRBD1 (6 bases). This CDR3 is 14 amino acids long. Looked up from germline, CDR1 is SGHTA and CDR2 is FQGTGA. V shed 1 base and J shed 5 bases, with 10 bases lying between them. CDR3 in amino acids: CASSLNAGEDTQYF. In DNA, the CDR3 is TGTGCCAGCAGCTTAAATGCAGGGGAAGATACGCAGTATTTT.

This clonotype was counted only a few times. This chain connects TRBV20-1 to TRBJ1-1; D is possibly TRBD1 (6 bases). In germline, CDR1 is DFQATT, CDR2 SNEGSKA (reference sequence). CDR3 size: 14 residues. V shed 0 bases and J shed 3 bases, with 11 bases lying between them. The CDR3 loop reads CSARDGDTYTEAFF. CDR3 nucleotides: TGCAGTGCTAGAGATGGGGACACATACACTGAAGCTTTCTTT.

This clonotype showed up just a few times. This sequence joins TRBV5-6 and TRBJ2-4, with D perhaps matching TRBD1 (5 bases). The CDR3 spans 15 residues. The V end lost 1 base, the J end lost 5 bases, and 13 bases lay between the germline ends. Germline CDR1 reads SGHDT; CDR2 reads YYEEEE. The CDR3 spells CASSLLRTSENIQYF. The CDR3 bases are TGTGCCAGCAGCTTGTTGAGGACATCGGAAAACATTCAGTACTTC.

Only a few counts were recorded for this clonotype. The V and J genes are TRBV30 and TRBJ2-7, with 10 bases aligning to TRBD1. The CDR3 is 14 amino acids. J gave up 4 bases and V 7 bases, and 10 bases lay outside the gene matches. Germline V lookup: CDR1 GTSNPN, CDR2 SVGIG (reference sequence). The CDR3 coding sequence is TGTGCCTTCCATCGGGGACAGGGGAAATACGAGCAGTACTTC. It yields the protein CAFHRGQGKYEQYF.

The chain recombines TRBV7-9 with TRBJ1-1; 8 nucleotides match TRBD1. V lost 5 bases to trimming and J lost 0 bases; unmatched junction nucleotides: 8. Germline CDR1 reads SEHNR; CDR2 reads FQNEAQ (reference sequence). The CDR3 consists of 16 residues. This CDR3 reads CASSHPRTGMNTEAFF. The CDR3 DNA reads TGTGCCAGCAGCCACCCCCGGACAGGGATGAACACTGAAGCTTTCTTT. The full variable domain, with the rest looked up from reference TRBV7-9 and TRBJ1-1, is DTGVSQNPRHKITKRGQNVTFRCDPISEHNRLYWYRQTLGQGPEFLTYFQNEAQLEKSRLLSDRFSAERPKGSFSTLEIQRTEQGDSAMYLCASSHPRTGMNTEAFFGQGTRLTVV.

This clonotype was seen repeatedly, ten times or more. V gene TRBV9 combines with J gene TRBJ2-2; 7 bases map to TRBD2. Trimming took 0 bases from V and 11 from J; bases not matched to a gene: 1. This CDR3 has 12 residues. CDR1 is SGDLS and CDR2 is YYNGEE in the germline V gene. The CDR3 sequence is CASSVAGGELFF. DNA of the CDR3: TGTGCCAGCAGCGTAGCGGGGGGAGAGCTGTTTTTT.